These T cell receptor beta chains were read from a single sample in a study of shared clonotypes between healthy human individuals. Method: immunoSEQ multiplex PCR; TCRdb's copy keeps in-frame clones and lacks some. This repertoire shows 850,000 to 1,100,000 clones, around 77% found once; its top ten account for about 0.94%. The material sequenced was memory CD4+ T cells from PBMCs. The source of these receptors is a man younger than 35 in good health. Some clones in this sample may be carry-over from other donors' samples. The CDR3 runs from the conserved cysteine through the conserved F or W. D genes are given only for firm matches. Not all rows give a size; the values are once, few, many and, for expanded clones, a class.

>NA|TRBV7-2|NA|TRBJ2-7
CASSPGLSGYEQYF
TGTGCCAGCAGCCCGGGCCTTAGCGGCTACGAGCAGTACTTC
>NA|TRBV6-5|NA|TRBJ1-2
CASAAVGGNLYGYTF
TGTGCCAGCGCCGCGGTCGGGGGCAACCTCTATGGCTACACCTTC
>TRBD2|TRBV7-3|NA|TRBJ2-7
CASSLGPAGVTYEQYF
TGTGCCAGCAGCTTAGGCCCAGCGGGAGTCACCTACGAGCAGTACTTC
>NA|TRBV11-2|many|TRBJ2-7
CASSRRGLSEQYF
TGTGCCAGCTCCCGTCGGGGCCTCTCCGAGCAGTACTTC
>TRBD1|TRBV27|NA|TRBJ1-2
CASSTRGTGVYGYTF
TGTGCCAGCAGTACCCGGGGGACAGGGGTTTATGGCTACACCTTC
>NA|TRBV29-1|once|TRBJ2-5
CSVGGIAETQYF
TGCAGCGTTGGGGGGATCGCAGAGACCCAGTACTTC
>TRBD2|TRBV5-1|NA|TRBJ2-3
CASSSFLAVPSTDTQYF
TGCGCCAGCAGCTCCTTTCTAGCGGTCCCTAGCACAGATACGCAGTATTTT
>TRBD2|TRBV7-2|NA|TRBJ2-7
CASSPHSAGGDEQYF
TGTGCCAGCAGCCCTCATTCAGCGGGAGGGGACGAGCAGTACTTC
>NA|TRBV15|NA|TRBJ1-3
CATSRGRDGGNTIYF
TGTGCCACCAGCAGAGGTCGGGATGGTGGAAACACCATATATTTT
>NA|TRBV5-1|NA|TRBJ2-3
CASSSGVDTQYF
TGCGCCAGCAGTTCGGGAGTAGATACGCAGTATTTT
>NA|TRBV27|few|TRBJ2-5
CASSPGWENWETQYF
TGTGCCAGCAGTCCCGGGTGGGAGAATTGGGAGACCCAGTACTTC
>TRBD2|TRBV28|NA|TRBJ2-7
CASVSGIFYEQYF
TGTGCCAGCGTTAGCGGGATCTTCTACGAGCAGTACTTC
>NA|TRBV18|few|TRBJ2-2
CASSPRGLRNTGELFF
TGTGCCAGCTCACCGAGAGGGCTCAGGAACACCGGGGAGCTGTTTTTT
>NA|TRBV7-8|NA|TRBJ2-1
CASSPGGSGRPTRNEQFF
TGTGCCAGCAGCCCCGGGGGAAGCGGAAGACCCACAAGGAATGAGCAGTTCTTC
>NA|TRBV6-1|NA|TRBJ2-3
CASSQRVGSDTQYF
TGTGCCAGCAGTCAACGGGTAGGGTCAGATACGCAGTATTTT
>NA|TRBV25-1|NA|TRBJ2-5
CASSEFLRETQYF
TGTGCCAGCAGTGAATTCTTAAGGGAGACCCAGTACTTC
>NA|TRBV6-1|NA|TRBJ2-4
CASSGGWGKLAKNIQYF
TGTGCCAGCAGTGGTGGTTGGGGTAAGCTAGCCAAAAACATTCAGTACTTC
>NA|TRBV7-9|NA|TRBJ1-3
CASSSSGRAGNTIYF
TGTGCCAGCAGCTCCAGTGGGAGGGCTGGAAACACCATATATTTT
>NA|TRBV4-3|once|TRBJ1-1
CASSQLDGEAFF
TGCGCCAGCAGCCAACTAGACGGTGAAGCTTTCTTT
>TRBD1|TRBV2|NA|TRBJ2-1
CASSVGQGRNSNEQFF
TGTGCCAGCAGTGTGGGACAGGGTAGAAATTCGAATGAGCAGTTCTTC
>NA|TRBV5-1|many|TRBJ2-1
CASSLMFSYNEQFF
TGCGCCAGCAGCTTGATGTTTTCCTACAATGAGCAGTTCTTC
>NA|TRBV18|once|TRBJ1-5
CASSGSENQPQHF
TGTGCCAGCTCCGGATCGGAAAATCAGCCCCAGCATTTT
>NA|TRBV5-1|NA|TRBJ2-2
CASSFFGGPNTGELFF
TGCGCCAGCAGCTTCTTTGGGGGCCCGAACACCGGGGAGCTGTTTTTT
>NA|TRBV2|few|TRBJ1-1
CASSPSRGTEAFF
TGTGCCAGCAGCCCCAGTAGAGGCACTGAAGCTTTCTTT
>NA|TRBV5-1|NA|TRBJ1-1
CASSVSPAGGNTEAFF
TGCGCCAGCAGCGTATCCCCGGCTGGAGGGAACACTGAAGCTTTCTTT
>NA|TRBV28|NA|TRBJ2-2
CASPGQRGELFF
TGTGCCAGCCCTGGACAGCGAGGGGAGCTGTTTTTT
>NA|TRBV5-1|NA|TRBJ2-1
CASSWTDSSYNEQFF
TGCGCCAGCAGCTGGACGGACAGCTCCTACAATGAGCAGTTCTTC
>TRBD1|TRBV10-3|NA|TRBJ2-2
CAISGKDRTNTGELFF
TGTGCCATCAGTGGGAAGGACAGGACGAACACCGGGGAGCTGTTTTTT
>NA|TRBV28|NA|TRBJ2-7
CASSPGPYPYEQYF
TGTGCCAGCAGCCCCGGTCCATACCCCTACGAGCAGTACTTC
>TRBD1|TRBV6-6|NA|TRBJ1-2
CASSDDRGRNYGYTF
TGTGCCAGCAGTGACGACAGGGGCCGCAACTATGGCTACACCTTC
>NA|TRBV30|NA|TRBJ1-4
CAWSGQDTTEREKLFF
TGTGCCTGGAGTGGACAGGACACCACAGAACGTGAAAAACTGTTTTTT
>NA|TRBV5-4|NA|TRBJ1-2
CASSLEGINYGYTF
TGTGCCAGCAGCTTGGAGGGGATCAACTATGGCTACACCTTC
>TRBD1|TRBV28|few|TRBJ1-2
CASSFMDRLYGYTF
TGTGCCAGCAGTTTTATGGACAGGCTCTATGGCTACACCTTC
>NA|TRBV28|NA|TRBJ1-3
CASGTGGLSGNTIYF
TGTGCCAGCGGGACGGGGGGGCTTTCTGGAAACACCATATATTTT
>TRBD1|TRBV6-6|NA|TRBJ1-4
CASSYGRGNEKLFF
TGTGCCAGCAGTTACGGCAGGGGGAATGAAAAACTGTTTTTT
>TRBD2|TRBV6-5|NA|TRBJ2-3
CASSSGLAGGDTQYF
TGTGCCAGCAGTTCGGGACTAGCGGGAGGAGATACGCAGTATTTT
>NA|TRBV5-1|NA|TRBJ1-5
CASSLTGSSNQPQHF
TGCGCCAGCAGCTTGACAGGATCTAGCAATCAGCCCCAGCATTTT
>NA|TRBV30|NA|TRBJ2-2
CAWSQWGTGELFF
TGTGCCTGGAGTCAATGGGGCACCGGGGAGCTGTTTTTT
>NA|TRBV7-9|NA|TRBJ2-3
CASTPWEGATQYF
TGTGCCAGCACCCCCTGGGAGGGGGCTACGCAGTATTTT
>NA|TRBV10-3|NA|TRBJ1-2
CAISKQGNYGYTF
TGTGCCATCAGCAAGCAGGGGAACTATGGCTACACCTTC
>TRBD2|TRBV5-4|NA|TRBJ2-1
CASSPSGIPQYNEQFF
TGTGCCAGCAGCCCTAGCGGGATACCCCAATACAATGAGCAGTTCTTC
>NA|TRBV5-1|NA|TRBJ2-1
CASSLLGSQEQFF
TGCGCCAGCAGCCTGCTAGGGTCGCAAGAGCAGTTCTTC
>TRBD1|TRBV5-4|NA|TRBJ1-1
CASSFGQGSYTEAFF
TGTGCCAGCAGCTTCGGACAGGGGAGTTACACTGAAGCTTTCTTT
>NA|TRBV18|NA|TRBJ2-1
CASSPIQGSYNEQFF
TGTGCCAGCTCACCAATCCAGGGTTCCTACAATGAGCAGTTCTTC
>NA|TRBV27|NA|TRBJ2-7
CASSLVRGDASYEQYF
TGTGCCAGCAGTTTGGTTCGCGGGGACGCCTCCTACGAGCAGTACTTC
>NA|TRBV11-1|NA|TRBJ1-2
CASSLGALPYGYTF
TGTGCCAGCAGCTTAGGCGCATTGCCCTATGGCTACACCTTC
>NA|TRBV5-6|NA|TRBJ1-2
CASSWRGPSYGYTF
TGTGCCAGCAGCTGGCGGGGGCCGAGCTATGGCTACACCTTC
>NA|TRBV7-9|NA|TRBJ1-2
CASSLATSSGYTF
TGTGCCAGCAGCTTAGCGACGTCTTCTGGCTACACCTTC
>TRBD1|TRBV18|NA|TRBJ2-3
CASSPPGFQGADTQYF
TGTGCCAGCTCACCACCAGGGTTCCAGGGGGCAGATACGCAGTATTTT
>TRBD2|TRBV7-3|NA|TRBJ2-7
CASSRQGGSSYEQYF
TGTGCCAGCAGCCGCCAAGGCGGGAGCTCCTACGAGCAGTACTTC
>TRBD2|TRBV29-1|few|TRBJ2-7
CSARASGEVEQYF
TGCAGCGCCCGGGCTAGCGGGGAGGTCGAGCAGTACTTC
>NA|TRBV7-2|NA|TRBJ1-2
CASSPRARNYGYTF
TGTGCCAGCAGCCCTAGAGCAAGGAACTATGGCTACACCTTC
>TRBD2|TRBV4-1|NA|TRBJ2-1
CASSQGSGVSVAGGLLGEQFF
TGCGCCAGCAGCCAAGGATCAGGCGTATCAGTGGCGGGAGGGCTCCTGGGGGAGCAGTTCTTC
>NA|TRBV6-1|NA|TRBJ1-2
CASSEAGLTEGIGGYTF
TGTGCCAGCAGTGAAGCAGGGTTGACGGAGGGGATTGGTGGCTACACCTTC
>NA|TRBV4-1|NA|TRBJ1-1
CASSLLGAGTEAFF
TGCGCCAGCAGTTTGTTGGGGGCGGGCACTGAAGCTTTCTTT